This entry concerns a single TCR beta chain. Its antigen remains unknown. This sample was taken from a study of identical twins. The CDR3 loop spans 14 amino acids. Looked up from germline, CDR1 is LGHNA and CDR2 is YNFKEQ. Trimming removed 3 bases from V and 6 bases from J, with 14 bases in between. The authors used template switching to add a universal primer site and gave cDNA unique molecular identifiers. In TCRdb, the 5' RACE reads were re-called with MiXCR into one record per CDR3 protein. The sample records 500,000 to 650,000 distinct CDR3 sequences, about 20% being singletons. General study points: Alpha sequences that were out-of-frame and twin-shared showed an excess of low generation probability. Weaker excess sharing between twins was seen in beta out-of-frame sequences.

This sample was also put to use in a study of yellow fever vaccine responses in identical twins. This second report adds: Reportedly, the T cell response mounted by twins to vaccine seemed partly convergent, partly personalized.

This receptor was identified in a woman aged 18 to 35 in good health. The chain links TRBV4-2 to TRBJ1-1; possibly TRBD1 for D (6 bases). The source material was CD4+ T cells sorted from blood. The CDR3, as DNA: TGTGCCAGCAGCCATTTTAACGGGGGCGCTGAAGCTTTCTTT. Residues: CASSHFNGGAEAFF.